This TCR beta chain derives from a study of blood T cell repertoires in COVID-19 (dated by TCRdb to about 2020). Broadly, across the study: Collaborator samples came from the United States, Italy and Spain and covered acute and convalescent phases of COVID-19. The material from the prospective study consisted of cDNA or gDNA derived from T cells, B-cell-depleted T cells, or PBMCs. Subjects who had been exposed to COVID-19, were actively infected with it, or had recovered from it provided the deeply sampled blood TCRbeta repertoires that made up the dataset. A freely available public database, intended as a resource for researchers studying the immune response to SARS-CoV-2, is where the repertoires were released. Samples came from the ongoing ImmuneRACE study (first 160 participants) plus 1,254 subjects from 6 global collaborators. A de-identified subject ID, COVID-19 status, age in years and sex were almost always included in the sample metadata. Where available, HLA class I and class II types were obtained from metadata supplied by the sample provider rather than from assay-based typing. The research as a whole found: Clinical and demographic metadata were provided uncurated, with the amount varying by source and participant.

The collaborating institutions used their own protocols to collect whole blood in K2EDTA tubes. For TCRbeta analysis, collaborator samples were shipped as frozen whole blood, as isolated PBMCs, or as DNA extracted from either sample type. The CDR3 runs 15 residues from the cysteine to the phenylalanine. Only CDR3 DNA remains: 45 bases, in frame from the first base. CDR1 LGHDT and CDR2 YNNKEL were looked up in the germline V gene (reference sequence). V and J are trimmed by 5 bases and 4 bases, and the gene matches miss 8 bases of the junction. To note about this clone: The antigen it binds to is not known. No per-base quality is available; no much larger clone lies one base away.

The immunoSEQ Assay, a bias-controlled multiplex PCR, was used to amplify TCRbeta CDR3 regions from genomic DNA. The published analysis was carried out like this. Nucleated cell counts per sample were estimated from amplification of reference gene primers within the assay. To quantify the absolute abundance of each unique TCRbeta CDR3 rearrangement, sequence reads were collapsed and filtered. Productive Simpson clonality was computed per sample as the square root of Simpson's diversity index over productive rearrangements. TCRdb retrieved this table from immuneACCESS and kept in-frame rearrangements only. Not all clones are present; in checked studies, unresolved V genes account for under half, and no reason is known for the remainder. V and J calls and clone size are as listed in that table; D and trimming were resolved from the DNA. This sample has under 150,000 clones in its table, and approximately 81% of those were observed once. The ten most abundant clones make up 8.4% of the sample.

The sequenced sample was peripheral blood. The sequence joins TRBV3-1 (or the pseudogene TRBV3-2) to TRBJ2-5; 9 central nucleotides agree with TRBD2. The receptor's source is a woman aged 55-70 years with active or convalescent COVID-19. The sequence in DNA is TGTGCCAGCAGCGCCCGGACTAGCGTGGGAGAGACCCAGTACTTC. Translated, it gives CASSARTSVGETQYF.